These 17 T cell receptor beta chains came from one sample sequenced in a study of metastatic and nonmetastatic thyroid tumors. Treatment of any kind had been given to no patient before thyroid surgery. TCRdb re-analyzed the PCR reads using MiXCR. Counted here are tens of thousands of clones, roughly 17% occurring once; the ten biggest clones make up roughly 9.6%. Specimen: tumor tissue. Receptors were obtained from a female donor with papillary thyroid cancer or a benign thyroid nodule (not recorded which). Some clones in this sample may be carry-over from other donors' samples.

Details on this clone: A read error may explain this, as a much larger clone is one base away. J is TRBJ1-1 and V is TRBV7-2; a weak D match, TRBD1 (6 bases). CDR3 length: 14 residues. Germline values: CDR1 SGHTA, CDR2 FQGNSA. The CDR3 loop reads CACSFRGAITEAFF. DNA of the CDR3: TGTGCCTGCAGCTTCAGGGGTGCGATAACTGAAGCTTTCTTT.

This clone has ten or more counts. A read error may explain this, as a much larger clone is one base away. The same CDR3 can be traced to other DNA sequences in this sample. For the CDR3, the DNA is TGTGCCAGCAGTAGCAGGGAGTCCGGAAACACCATATATTTT. This codes for CASSSRESGNTIYF. The chain joins TRBV12-3 or TRBV12-4 to TRBJ1-3, with D possibly matching TRBD1 (5 bases). V gave up 5 bases and J gave up 4 bases, with 12 bases separating them. The CDR3 is 14 amino acids.

This clone was observed many times. The rearrangement joins TRBV20-1 to TRBJ1-5, with D possibly TRBD1 on 5 matching bases. With 6 bases removed from V and 4 bases from J, the gap between germline ends came to 10 bases. Germline V gene data show CDR1 as DFQATT and CDR2 as SNEGSKA (reference sequence). This CDR3 spans 12 amino acids. The CDR3 spells CSAGPGNQPQHF. The CDR3 coding sequence is TGCAGTGCCGGCCCAGGGAATCAGCCCCAGCATTTT.

This clone was recorded many times. The CDR3 loop is CASSGLAAGNNSPLHF. In DNA form, the CDR3 reads TGTGCCAGCAGCGGCCTAGCGGCGGGCAATAATTCACCCCTCCACTTT. The rearrangement joins TRBV5-6 to TRBJ1-6; no clear D. Trimming shortened V by 4 bases and J by 5 bases, and 16 bases separated the two germline ends. Germline V gene sequence: CDR1 SGHDT, CDR2 YYEEEE. The CDR3 consists of 16 residues.

This clone was seen ten or more times. V and J are TRBV5-1 and TRBJ2-1, with 8 bases lining up with TRBD2. The J segment lost 9 bases and the V segment lost 0 bases, leaving 5 bases of the junction unmatched. CDR1 is SGHRS, CDR2 YFSETQ, per germline. This CDR3 has 14 amino acids. CDR3 bases: TGCGCCAGCAGCTTGGACTCGGGAGGGGGTGAGCAGTTCTTC. It codes for CASSLDSGGGEQFF.

This clone was seen many times. The chain employs TRBV7-9 and TRBJ1-1; possible D gene TRBD1, 5 bases. The CDR3 runs to 15 residues. The V gene's germline CDR1 is SEHNR and CDR2 FQNEAQ (reference sequence). Trimming shortened V by 4 bases and J by 0 bases, and 12 bases separated the two germline ends. CDR3 loop: CASSSPLGVNTEAFF. The CDR3, as DNA: TGTGCCAGCAGCTCGCCCCTGGGGGTGAACACTGAAGCTTTCTTT.

J is TRBJ1-1 and V is TRBV30; 10 nucleotides line up with TRBD1. The trim removed 2 bases at V and 6 bases at J, leaving 9 bases unmatched. Per germline, CDR1 GTSNPN and CDR2 SVGIG (reference sequence). This CDR3 has 15 residues. CDR3 in amino acids: CAWSLGQGFAAEAFF. CDR3 DNA sequence: TGTGCCTGGAGTTTGGGACAGGGGTTCGCTGCTGAAGCTTTCTTT.

This clone was counted only a few times. One base away lies a much larger clone, so this may be a sequencing read error. V and J are TRBV5-4 and TRBJ2-6; 9 nucleotides line up with TRBD1. The germline CDR1 and CDR2 sequences are SGHNT and YYREEE (reference sequence). CDR3 length equals 16 residues. Here the CDR3 reads CASSLGTGAGANALTF. The CDR3 DNA reads TGTGCCAGCAGCTTGGGGACAGGGGCTGGGGCCAACGCCCTGACTTTC. Variable domain in full (rest from reference TRBV5-4 and TRBJ2-6): ETGVTQSPTHLIKTRGQQVTLRCSSQSGHNTVSWYQQALGQGPQFIFQYYREEENGRGNFPPRFSGLQFPNYSSELNVNALELDDSALYLCASSLGTGAGANALTFGAGSRLTVL.

This clone was detected ten times or more. The chain employs TRBV5-1 and TRBJ1-3, with D uncertain. CDR3 length equals 14 residues. Germline V gives CDR1 SGHRS, CDR2 YFSETQ. The V end lost 0 bases, the J end lost 1 base, and 5 bases lay between the germline ends. The CDR3 nucleotides read TGCGCCAGCAGCTTGGCCCGTTCTGGAAACACCATATATTTT. This encodes CASSLARSGNTIYF.

At least ten counts were recorded for this clone. This sequence joins TRBV30 and TRBJ2-6; D is undetermined. This CDR3 region has 12 residues. Germline V gene sequence: CDR1 GTSNPN, CDR2 SVGIG (reference sequence). Trimming took off 4 bases at V and 12 bases at J, with 13 bases between the two ends. The CDR3 nucleotides read TGTGCCTGGACCCCGGCGACCTCCGTCCTGACTTTC. Amino acids: CAWTPATSVLTF.

In this sample, this clone turned up many times. CDR3 loop: CASSKTSGASYEQYF. The CDR3 nucleotides are TGTGCCAGCAGTAAGACTAGCGGGGCCTCCTACGAGCAGTACTTC. This rearrangement joins TRBV2 to TRBJ2-7, with TRBD2 matching 11 bases. The CDR3 extends over 15 amino acids. The germline V gene has CDR1 SNHLY and CDR2 FYNNEI. With V trimmed by 5 bases and J by 0 bases, 3 bases remained unmatched.

This clone was detected ten times or more. A much larger clonotype is one base distant, so this may be a read error. Other nucleotide sequences from this sample produce the same CDR3. V is TRBV27 and J is TRBJ1-2; D is unresolved. Per germline, CDR1 MNHEY and CDR2 SMNVEV (reference sequence). The length of the CDR3 is 12 residues. The DNA for the CDR3 is TGTGCCAGCAGCGGCGCCGGCTATGGTTACACCTTC. It encodes CASSGAGYGYTF.

This clone appeared many times. The CDR3 region is CSATSSTGTGELFF. For the CDR3, the DNA is TGCAGTGCAACCTCTTCGACGGGAACCGGGGAGCTGTTTTTT. The rearrangement joins TRBV20-1 to TRBJ2-2, with a tentative D call TRBD2 (5 bases). V was pared by 6 bases and J by 5 bases, with 16 bases between. This CDR3 comprises 14 residues. Germline-derived CDR1 and CDR2 are DFQATT and SNEGSKA (reference sequence).

This rearrangement joins TRBV6-1 to TRBJ1-1; D gene ambiguous. V lost 6 bases, J lost 4 bases, and 12 bases lay in between. The germline V gene has CDR1 MNHNS and CDR2 SASEGT. This CDR3 region has 13 residues. The CDR3 DNA reads TGTGCCAGCAGCTCGAAAGGGAGCACTGAAGCTTTCTTT. It specifies CASSSKGSTEAFF.

Points on this clone: At one boundary the junction diverges from the germline segment, which might be a read error. V usage is TRBV7-2 and J usage is TRBJ2-5; a weak D match, TRBD2 (5 bases). The CDR3 consists of 15 residues. Germline V gives CDR1 SGHTA, CDR2 FQGNSA. This CDR3 reads CVSSLHSGRTETQYF. CDR3 nucleotide sequence: TGTGTCAGCAGCTTGCACTCGGGAAGAACAGAGACCCAGTACTTC.

This clone was seen ten or more times. The V gene is TRBV11-2, the J gene TRBJ1-2; D possibly corresponds to TRBD1 (6 bases). The V and J ends lost 5 bases and 6 bases respectively, with 16 bases between them. The CDR3 has 14 amino acids. The V gene's germline CDR1 is SGHAT and CDR2 FQNNGV. The CDR3 DNA is TGTGCCAGCAGCCCAATCAGGGGAGGAAATGGCTACACCTTC. Protein: CASSPIRGGNGYTF.

This clone was seen a few times. This could be a read error, since a much larger clone is one nucleotide away. The chain couples TRBV7-9 to TRBJ2-5; no clear D. The CDR3 has 10 amino acids. CDR1 and CDR2 from the germline V gene are SEHNR and FQNEAQ (reference sequence). The CDR3 bases are TGTGCCAGAGCAGAAGAGATCCAGTACTTC. Translated, it gives CARAEEIQYF. Combining the CDR3 with reference TRBV7-9 and TRBJ2-5 gives the whole variable domain DTGVSQNPRHKITKRGQNVTFRCDPISEHNRLYWYRQTLGQGPEFLTYFQNEAQLEKSRLLSDRFSAERPKGSFSTLEIQRTEQGDSAMYLCARAEEIQYFGPGTRLLVL.